Following are 25 T cell receptor beta chains from one sample sequenced in a study of T cells in Graves' hyperthyroidism and ophthalmopathy. Template material for amplifying TCR beta CDR3 regions consisted of RNA transcripts. TCR CDR3 underwent first-round RT-PCR with the HTBI primer set. MiXCR was run by TCRdb on the multiplex PCR reads, yielding one entry per CDR3 protein. Among 550,000 to 700,000 distinct CDR3 sequences listed, roughly 15% were seen once. The specimen sequenced was blood. These receptors were taken from a woman aged 40-49 years with Graves' ophthalmopathy.

The V and J genes are TRBV6-2 or TRBV6-3 and TRBJ2-2; maybe TRBD1 (6 bases). Trimming stripped 6 bases from V and 1 base from J, with 18 bases between. This CDR3 has 17 residues. CDR1 is MNHEY, CDR2 SVGEGT, per germline. The CDR3: CASRRATGQLNTGELFF. DNA for the CDR3: TGTGCCAGCAGACGCGCCACAGGGCAGTTGAACACCGGGGAGCTGTTTTTT.

The table lists this clonotype with many counts. CDR3 bases: TGTGCCAGCAGTTACGGGGTGGGAAACAATCAGCCCCAGCATTTT. It specifies CASSYGVGNNQPQHF. This rearrangement joins TRBV6-5 to TRBJ1-5; unclear D gene. This CDR3 region has 15 residues. Per the germline V gene, CDR1 is MNHEY and CDR2 is SVGAGI. The V gene lost 2 bases and the J gene lost 3 bases, with 11 bases spanning the gap.

In this sample, this clonotype turned up many times. V is TRBV28 and J is TRBJ1-2; 7 nucleotides agree with TRBD1. Germline-derived CDR1 and CDR2 are MDHEN and SYDVKM. This CDR3 spans 17 amino acids. The junction had 13 bases not matched to a gene; V was cut back by 6 bases and J by 0 bases. CDR3 amino acids: CASSSTLQGITNYGYTF. The CDR3 DNA reads as TGTGCCAGCAGCTCGACCTTACAGGGGATAACTAACTATGGCTACACCTTC.

This sequence joins TRBV27 and TRBJ2-6, with D tentatively TRBD1 (5 bases). V dropped 2 bases and J dropped 4 bases, with 9 bases sitting between them. This CDR3 contains 15 residues. In germline, CDR1 is MNHEY, CDR2 SMNVEV (reference sequence). In DNA form, the CDR3 reads TGTGCCAGCAGTTTAGCAGGGTACGGGGCCAACGTCCTGACTTTC. Translation gives CASSLAGYGANVLTF.

This rearrangement joins TRBV11-1 to TRBJ1-1, with TRBD1 as a possible D gene (5 bases). Germline values: CDR1 SGHAT, CDR2 FQDESV (reference sequence). The CDR3 runs 17 residues. Trimming stripped 6 bases from V and 3 bases from J, with 23 bases between. DNA for the CDR3: TGTGCCAGCAGTTCCCCTCAGTCAGGGACGAGGTACACTGAAGCTTTCTTT. Its protein product is CASSSPQSGTRYTEAFF.

This clonotype was seen at least ten times. V is TRBV3-1 and J is TRBJ2-5; the match to TRBD2 covers 10 bases. Germline V CDR1 and CDR2: LGHDT, YNNKEL (reference sequence). CDR3 length: 17 amino acids. The ends lost 2 bases at V and 3 bases at J; junction bases unmatched: 9. The CDR3 DNA is TGTGCCAGCAGCCAATTAAGCGGGAGGGGCCAGGAAGAGACCCAGTACTTC. This translates into CASSQLSGRGQEETQYF.

This clonotype was observed many times. The genes are TRBV2 and TRBJ1-1; unclear D gene. Germline loops: CDR1 SNHLY, CDR2 FYNNEI. The ends were cut back, 8 bases at V and 3 bases at J, with 7 bases in the middle. This CDR3 region has 11 residues. DNA of the CDR3: TGTGCCAGCTTTTATCACACTGAAGCTTTCTTT. Protein: CASFYHTEAFF.

Regarding this clonotype: Just one base apart from a much larger clone, this may be a read error. The V gene is TRBV5-6, the J gene TRBJ1-2; D call uncertain. Per the germline V gene, CDR1 is SGHDT and CDR2 is YYEEEE. The CDR3 is 12 residues long. The CDR3 reads CASSLFNYGYAF. The CDR3 region has the DNA TGTGCCAGCAGCTTGTTTAACTATGGCTACGCCTTC.

This clonotype has ten or more counts. The chain combines TRBV3-1 with TRBJ2-3; 8 nucleotides align to TRBD1. The CDR3 has 15 residues. Germline V gives CDR1 LGHDT, CDR2 YNNKEL (reference sequence). J lost 6 bases, V lost 3 bases, and 8 bases had no gene match. CDR3 sequence: CASSHGTGLVDTQYF. The CDR3 DNA is TGTGCCAGCAGCCACGGGACAGGTTTGGTGGATACGCAGTATTTT.

This chain connects TRBV5-1 to TRBJ2-7; 9 bases map to TRBD1. Germline V gene lookup returns CDR1 SGHRS and CDR2 YFSETQ. The CDR3 has 13 amino acids. J was trimmed by 6 bases and V by 4 bases; bases with no gene match: 5. CDR3 sequence: CASSTWTGAEQYF. CDR3 nucleotides: TGCGCCAGCAGCACCTGGACAGGGGCCGAGCAGTACTTC.

This clonotype was found many times. This chain links TRBV20-1 with TRBJ2-2, with a tentative D call TRBD1 (8 bases). The germline V and J ends were trimmed by 7 bases and 7 bases, with 34 bases remaining between them. This CDR3 spans 19 amino acids. CDR1 is DFQATT and CDR2 is SNEGSKA in the germline V gene (reference sequence). CDR3 nucleotides: TGCAGTGTTGGCAAGACAGGGGAGATAGGGGGAGGGCCGATCGGGGAGCTGTTTTTT. Translated: CSVGKTGEIGGGPIGELFF.

CDR3 in amino acids: CASRSHVTNTGELFF. The CDR3 DNA sequence: TGTGCCAGCCGCTCCCACGTCACGAACACCGGGGAGCTGTTTTTT. The chain has TRBV6-1 and TRBJ2-2, with D unclear. Looked up from germline, CDR1 is MNHNS and CDR2 is SASEGT. Trimming left V 8 bases short and J 0 bases short, with 13 bases between. The CDR3 contains 15 residues.

This clonotype was detected many times. The chain joins TRBV28 to TRBJ2-5; no firm D call. The V gene's germline CDR1 is MDHEN and CDR2 SYDVKM. The CDR3 runs to 11 residues. Trimming cost V 5 bases and J 3 bases, with 4 bases left between them. This CDR3 reads CASSHKETQYF. The CDR3 DNA is TGTGCCAGCAGTCATAAAGAGACCCAGTACTTC.

This clonotype was detected only a few times. The chain recombines TRBV12-3 or TRBV12-4 with TRBJ1-3, with 8 bases fitting TRBD1. V was clipped by 5 bases and J by 8 bases; unmatched bases: 8. The CDR3 contains 14 residues. CDR3 coding DNA: TGTGCCAGCAGTCCCCGACAGGGGTGGTACACCATATATTTT. It encodes CASSPRQGWYTIYF.

This clonotype has more than one count but fewer than ten. This chain uses TRBV7-8 with TRBJ1-5; TRBD1 is a possible D gene (6 bases). Germline V gives CDR1 SGHVS, CDR2 FQNEAQ. V was clipped by 1 base and J by 5 bases, with 18 bases between them. The CDR3 runs to 17 residues. DNA of the CDR3: TGTGCCAGCAGCTTAGGAAACAGGGCCCCGGGGGATCAGCCCCAGCATTTT. It is translated as CASSLGNRAPGDQPQHF. Drawing the rest from reference TRBV7-8 and TRBJ1-5, the complete variable domain is GAGVSQSPRYKVAKRGQDVALRCDPISGHVSLFWYQQALGQGPEFLTYFQNEAQLDKSGLPSDRFFAERPEGSVSTLKIQRTQQEDSAVYLCASSLGNRAPGDQPQHFGDGTRLSIL.

This clonotype has a count of ten or more. The rearrangement links TRBV20-1 to TRBJ1-1; D is perhaps TRBD1 (5 bases). Germline loops: CDR1 DFQATT, CDR2 SNEGSKA (reference sequence). This CDR3 spans 15 amino acids. V was cut by 6 bases and J by 7 bases, with 24 bases left in between. DNA of the CDR3: TGCAGTGCCGAAACAGGACGTTATGGGAGCGATGAAGCTTTCTTT. Translating it yields CSAETGRYGSDEAFF.

The J gene is TRBJ1-1, the V gene TRBV7-9; D gene unclear. With 5 bases removed from V and 0 bases from J, the gap between germline ends came to 10 bases. The germline V gene encodes CDR1 SEHNR and CDR2 FQNEAQ (reference sequence). The CDR3 extends over 14 amino acids. In nucleotides, the CDR3 is TGTGCCAGCAGCGTCCGCGACTTGAACACTGAAGCTTTCTTT. Protein sequence: CASSVRDLNTEAFF.

This clonotype was found many times. The chain employs TRBV28 and TRBJ1-5; possibly TRBD1 for D (6 bases). The CDR3 consists of 16 residues. Germline CDR1 MDHEN, CDR2 SYDVKM. Trimming shortened V by 2 bases and J by 1 base, and 12 bases separated the two germline ends. CDR3 sequence reads: CASSLPRGASNQPQHF. In DNA form, the CDR3 reads TGTGCCAGCAGTTTACCCCGGGGGGCGAGCAATCAGCCCCAGCATTTT.

The chain couples TRBV28 to TRBJ2-7; D gene uncertain. Germline V lookup: CDR1 MDHEN, CDR2 SYDVKM. The length of the CDR3 is 17 residues. Trimming cost V 6 bases and J 1 base, with 22 bases left between them. As DNA, the CDR3 is TGTGCCAGCAGGAGGACCCTTCACCCGAGCCCTTCCTACGAGCAGTACTTC. This translates into CASRRTLHPSPSYEQYF.

Ten or more counts support this clonotype. This chain connects TRBV7-8 to TRBJ1-2; 7 nucleotides line up with TRBD1. This CDR3 has 16 residues. The V gene's germline CDR1 is SGHVS and CDR2 FQNEAQ. With V trimmed by 3 bases and J by 3 bases, 10 bases remained unmatched. CDR3 nucleotides: TGTGCCAGCAGCTTCCTGAGACAGGGTTGGGACTATGGCTACACCTTC. This translates into CASSFLRQGWDYGYTF.

This clonotype was observed many times. The chain couples TRBV19 to TRBJ1-5, with 7 bases lining up with TRBD1. Germline CDR1 reads LNHDA; CDR2 reads SQIVND (reference sequence). This CDR3 is built from 14 residues. J was trimmed by 5 bases and V by 2 bases; bases with no gene match: 3. CDR3 sequence (DNA): TGTGCCAGTAGTATAAGACAGGGTGATCAGCCCCAGCATTTT. It translates to CASSIRQGDQPQHF.

This clonotype was recorded at least ten times. The chain couples TRBV6-2 or TRBV6-3 to TRBJ2-3, with 12 bases matching TRBD2. V was pared by 2 bases and J by 3 bases, with 0 bases of the junction left unmatched. The CDR3 spans 15 residues. Germline CDR1 MNHEY, CDR2 SVGEGT. This CDR3 is CASSYGTSGTDTQYF. The CDR3, as DNA: TGTGCCAGCAGTTACGGGACTAGCGGGACAGATACGCAGTATTTT.

Many counts were recorded for this clonotype. V usage is TRBV28 and J usage is TRBJ2-7; no firm D call. Germline loops: CDR1 MDHEN, CDR2 SYDVKM. This CDR3 has 12 residues. Deletions cut 7 bases from V and 6 bases from J, with 13 bases between. The CDR3 region has the DNA TGTGCCAGCACCAATACCTTACGCGAGCAGTACTTC. Its translation is CASTNTLREQYF.

This clonotype has at least ten counts. The chain couples TRBV2 to TRBJ2-3; D unclear. From germline, CDR1 is SNHLY and CDR2 FYNNEI. This CDR3 has 12 amino acids. Trimming removed 6 bases at V and 2 bases at J, with 6 bases between. In DNA, the CDR3 is TGTGCCAGCAGAACAACCACAGATACGCAGTATTTT. Protein: CASRTTTDTQYF.

This chain's CDR3 is CSARKQGNTEAFF. As DNA, the CDR3 is TGCAGTGCTAGAAAACAGGGGAACACTGAAGCTTTCTTT. The chain couples TRBV20-1 to TRBJ1-1; D is possibly TRBD1 (6 bases). Trimming stripped 2 bases from V and 1 base from J, with 8 bases between. This CDR3 is built from 13 residues. Germline V CDR1 and CDR2: DFQATT, SNEGSKA (reference sequence).